A single sample gave rise to the 21 T cell receptor beta chains below, sequenced in a study of regulatory T cells in long-lasting Graves disease. Relying on iRepertoire HTBI primers and Arm-PCR of CDR3 regions, the team built TCR beta libraries. TCRdb reanalysed the multiplex PCR reads using MiXCR and keeps one entry per CDR3 protein. Of roughly 250,000 distinct CDR3 sequences listed, 15% to 20% were seen once; the top ten hold approximately 14%. Time point defined: newly diagnosed GD, antithyroid drugs for less than 3 months. PBMCs provided the RNA from which the TCR library was made. These data are also associated with another study on T cells in Graves' hyperthyroidism and ophthalmopathy.

Here the sequenced sample was peripheral blood mononuclear cells (PBMCs), taken at new diagnosis, from a patient treated with antithyroid drugs. The receptors derive from a woman in her 30s with Graves disease.

This clonotype was observed a handful of times. One end of the junction is discordant with germline, which a read error may explain. The chain carries TRBV9 and TRBJ2-1; D tentatively reads TRBD1 or TRBD2 (6 bases each). The CDR3 extends over 14 amino acids. Per the germline V gene, CDR1 is SGDLS and CDR2 is YYNGEE. The CDR3 reads CASSGGTPLNGQFF. The CDR3 nucleotides read TGTGCCAGCAGCGGCGGGACACCGCTCAATGGGCAGTTCTTC.

This clonotype was recorded once. This is likely an artifact of a read error, given a far larger clone one base away. V gene TRBV18 combines with J gene TRBJ2-1, with D possibly called TRBD1 or TRBD2 (5 bases each). CDR1 and CDR2 (germline): KGHSH, LQKENI. V lost 3 bases and J 10 bases, leaving 16 bases between the germline ends. CDR3 length: 14 amino acids. CDR3 protein: CASSPTGTSYEQFF. For the CDR3, the DNA is TGTGCCAGCTCACCCACCGGGACCAGCTACGAGCAGTTCTTC. The whole variable domain, remainder taken from reference TRBV18 and TRBJ2-1, is NAGVMQNPRHLVRRRGQEARLRCSPMKGHSHVYWYRQLPEEGLKFMVYLQKENIIDESGMPKERFSAEFPKEGPSILRIQQVVRGDSAAYFCASSPTGTSYEQFFGPGTRLTVL.

This clonotype was picked up many times. The V and J genes are TRBV7-2 and TRBJ2-5; weak D call: TRBD1 (5 bases). CDR1 SGHTA and CDR2 FQGNSA come from the germline V gene. Trimming took off 4 bases at V and 5 bases at J, with 11 bases between the two ends. The CDR3 is 13 amino acids. The CDR3 DNA is TGTGCCAGCAGCTCCAGGGTGATGGAGACCCAGTACTTC. Protein: CASSSRVMETQYF.

This clonotype was counted ten times or more. The chain links TRBV7-9 to TRBJ1-2; D is uncertain. The CDR3 extends over 14 amino acids. Trimming shortened V by 4 bases and J by 8 bases, and 17 bases separated the two germline ends. CDR1 and CDR2 from the germline V gene are SEHNR and FQNEAQ (reference sequence). The CDR3 DNA reads as TGTGCCAGCAGCTCAGGATGGGTATCGCGAGGCTACACCTTC. Translating it yields CASSSGWVSRGYTF. The complete variable domain, with remaining parts taken from reference TRBV7-9 and TRBJ1-2, reads DTGVSQNPRHKITKRGQNVTFRCDPISEHNRLYWYRQTLGQGPEFLTYFQNEAQLEKSRLLSDRFSAERPKGSFSTLEIQRTEQGDSAMYLCASSSGWVSRGYTFGSGTRLTVV.

The rearrangement uses TRBV5-4 and TRBJ2-3; the match to TRBD2 covers 11 bases. V lost 1 base and J lost 6; bases outside the gene matches: 4. The CDR3 spans 15 residues. Per the germline V gene, CDR1 is SGHNT and CDR2 is YYREEE (reference sequence). The CDR3 loop reads CASSLKLAGADTQYF. CDR3 nucleotide sequence: TGTGCCAGCAGCTTGAAACTAGCGGGGGCGGATACGCAGTATTTT.

Many counts were recorded for this clonotype. The rearrangement uses TRBV5-6 and TRBJ1-2, with D possibly matching TRBD1 (6 bases). CDR1 is SGHDT and CDR2 is YYEEEE in the germline V gene. V lost 5 bases to trimming and J lost 3 bases, with 11 bases between them. The CDR3 covers 13 residues. CDR3 DNA sequence: TGTGCCAGCAGGCTACAGGGATACTATGGCTACACCTTC. It is translated as CASRLQGYYGYTF.

Notes on this clonotype: Being one base from a much bigger clone, this may be a read error. This rearrangement joins TRBV12-3 or TRBV12-4 to TRBJ2-1; weak D call: TRBD2 (6 bases). The V end was cut by 4 bases, the J end by 7 bases, with 17 bases between. This CDR3 has 15 residues. The CDR3 region is CASSSALASVNEQFF. DNA of the CDR3: TGTGCCAGCAGTTCAGCCCTAGCGTCAGTAAATGAGCAGTTCTTC.

This clonotype occurred many times. The chain combines TRBV7-6 with TRBJ2-1, with TRBD2 identical over 8 bases. CDR1 is SGHVS, CDR2 FNYEAQ, per germline. Losses at the gene ends were 2 bases for V and 9 bases for J; bases not matched to a gene: 6. CDR3 length equals 14 residues. The CDR3 is CASSLTGGPFEQFF. The CDR3 region has the DNA TGTGCCAGCAGCTTAACGGGGGGGCCTTTTGAGCAGTTCTTC.

The rearrangement links TRBV19 to TRBJ1-5; 8 nucleotides align to TRBD1. The J segment lost 5 bases and the V segment lost 4 bases, leaving 7 bases of the junction unmatched. CDR1 and CDR2 (germline): LNHDA, SQIVND (reference sequence). CDR3 length equals 15 residues. DNA of the CDR3: TGTGCCAGTAGTAACCAGGGGGCGAGGGATCAGCCCCAGCATTTT. As protein: CASSNQGARDQPQHF.

Details on this clonotype: The germline gene is not matched at one end of the junction; a read error may be the cause. The V call is TRBV5-5, the J call TRBJ1-1; no reliable D call. The CDR3 spans 12 residues. Germline V lookup: CDR1 SGHKS, CDR2 YYEKEE (reference sequence). CDR3 nucleotides: TGTGCCGGCAGCTTGGTTGGCACTGAAGCTTTCTTT. It yields the protein CAGSLVGTEAFF. Filled out from reference TRBV5-5 and TRBJ1-1, the complete variable domain reads DAGVTQSPTHLIKTRGQQVTLRCSPISGHKSVSWYQQVLGQGPQFIFQYYEKEERGRGNFPDRFSARQFPNYSSELNVNALLLGDSALYLCAGSLVGTEAFFGQGTRLTVV.

Many counts were recorded for this clonotype. The rearrangement links TRBV7-8 to TRBJ2-7; TRBD2 agrees at 8 bases. The CDR3 runs 15 residues. The V segment lost 1 base and the J segment 7 bases; nucleotides outside the gene matches: 9. Germline V gene data show CDR1 as SGHVS and CDR2 as FQNEAQ. The CDR3 protein is CASSLVPGGAGEQYF. The CDR3 bases are TGTGCCAGCAGCTTAGTGCCCGGGGGGGCGGGGGAGCAGTACTTC.

Points on this clonotype: A much larger clone is a single base away; this may be a read error. The chain is built from TRBV3-1 and TRBJ1-1; 7 nucleotides match TRBD1. Looked up from germline, CDR1 is LGHDT and CDR2 is YNNKEL (reference sequence). The CDR3 loop spans 16 amino acids. The CDR3 region is CASSLRQGGWDTEVFF. In DNA form, the CDR3 reads TGTGCCAGCAGCCTCCGACAGGGTGGGTGGGACACTGAAGTTTTCTTT.

This clonotype was seen repeatedly, ten times or more. The chain joins TRBV9 to TRBJ1-3; D gene uncertain. In germline, CDR1 is SGDLS, CDR2 YYNGEE. CDR3 length equals 16 residues. With 4 bases removed from V and 0 bases from J, the gap between germline ends came to 14 bases. The CDR3 protein is CASSPPPRNSGNTIYF. For the CDR3, the DNA is TGTGCCAGCAGCCCTCCTCCCCGGAACTCTGGAAACACCATATATTTT. The complete variable domain, with remaining parts taken from reference TRBV9 and TRBJ1-3, reads DSGVTQTPKHLITATGQRVTLRCSPRSGDLSVYWYQQSLDQGLQFLIQYYNGEERAKGNILERFSAQQFPDLHSELNLSSLELGDSALYFCASSPPPRNSGNTIYFGEGSWLTVV.

The table lists this clonotype with many counts. The genes are TRBV20-1 and TRBJ2-7, with unresolved D. CDR1 and CDR2 (germline): DFQATT, SNEGSKA (reference sequence). The ends were cut back, 0 bases at V and 0 bases at J, with 6 bases in the middle. This CDR3 has 13 amino acids. CDR3 nucleotides: TGCAGTGCTAGAGATACCACCTCCTACGAGCAGTACTTC. Translation: CSARDTTSYEQYF.

This clonotype was seen repeatedly, ten times or more. The chain carries TRBV20-1 and TRBJ1-1, with 7 bases fitting TRBD1. The CDR3 contains 12 residues. Looked up from germline, CDR1 is DFQATT and CDR2 is SNEGSKA (reference sequence). The CDR3 region has the DNA TGCAGCGTACAGGGGCCGAACACTGAAGCTTTCTTT. Residues: CSVQGPNTEAFF.

This clonotype was seen only a few times. A much larger clone sits a single nucleotide away, making a read error possible. The chain recombines TRBV20-1 with TRBJ2-5; 13 positions match TRBD2. The CDR3 runs to 17 residues. Losses at the gene ends were 6 bases for V and 1 base for J; bases not matched to a gene: 11. Germline lookup yields CDR1 DFQATT and CDR2 SNEGSKA (reference sequence). CDR3 sequence (DNA): TGCAGTGCCGCCAGGACTAGCGGGGGCTACCTCCAAGAGACCCAGTACTTC. Translation gives CSAARTSGGYLQETQYF.

This clonotype was seen ten or more times. This sequence joins TRBV7-2 and TRBJ2-1; D is unresolved. The CDR3 is 16 residues long. The germline CDR1 and CDR2 sequences are SGHTA and FQGNSA. The V and J ends lost 4 bases and 0 bases respectively, with 13 bases between them. The CDR3 sequence: CASSYKLLSSYNEQFF. DNA for the CDR3: TGTGCCAGCAGCTACAAGCTTCTAAGCTCCTACAATGAGCAGTTCTTC.

The V call is TRBV20-1, the J call TRBJ2-3; D gene ambiguous. Trimming removed 0 bases from V and 4 bases from J, with 17 bases in between. In germline, CDR1 is DFQATT, CDR2 SNEGSKA (reference sequence). This CDR3 contains 16 residues. This chain's CDR3 is CSARDPRLYPSDTQYF. Written as DNA, the CDR3 is TGCAGTGCTAGAGACCCACGGCTATACCCCTCAGATACGCAGTATTTT.

This clonotype was recorded many times. The chain is built from TRBV14 and TRBJ1-2; no firm D call. V lost 4 bases and J lost 0, with 12 bases in between. The V gene's germline CDR1 is SGHDN and CDR2 FVKESK. The CDR3 length is 15 residues. In DNA, the CDR3 is TGTGCCAGCAGCCCCCTGGGGTCCTCTAACTATGGCTACACCTTC. It is translated as CASSPLGSSNYGYTF.

V usage is TRBV18 and J usage is TRBJ2-7; D is tentatively TRBD1 or TRBD2 (5 bases each). The V end lost 4 bases, the J end lost 7 bases, and 14 bases lay between the germline ends. Germline assignment: CDR1 KGHSH and CDR2 LQKENI. This CDR3 has 13 amino acids. In nucleotides, the CDR3 is TGTGCCAGCTCACAATCCGGGACCTCGGAGCAGTACTTC. This translates into CASSQSGTSEQYF.

V gene TRBV18 combines with J gene TRBJ1-1; D may be TRBD1 (5 bases). Trimming pared 5 bases from V and 4 bases from J, leaving 29 bases between. CDR1 KGHSH and CDR2 LQKENI come from the germline V gene. The CDR3 runs 19 residues. CDR3 DNA: TGTGCCAGCTCATCGGCCTCCCGGGGAAATAACGGGGGGGGCACTGAAGCTTTCTTT. Translation: CASSSASRGNNGGGTEAFF.